These 10 T cell receptor beta chains were all obtained from the same sample, sequenced in a study of blood T cell repertoires in COVID-19 (dated by TCRdb to between 2020 and 2021). Library construction relied on the immunoSEQ multiplex PCR assay. In TCRdb, the immuneACCESS table is reduced to in-frame sequences with V and J assigned. These tables do not hold every clone; where another copy was compared, an unresolved V gene accounts for under half, and the others remain unexplained. The sample table contains a few hundred thousand clones; only one count was recorded for around 87% of them. The ten largest clones add up to about 1.5% of the sample. Sequenced: PBMCs or T cells enriched from blood (not recorded which). These receptors were collected from a man aged 30 to 45 who had recovered from COVID-19.

The CDR3 DNA sequence: TGTGCCACCTCAACACAGCCTAACTATGGCTACACCTTC. It translates to CATSTQPNYGYTF. V gene TRBV24-1 combines with J gene TRBJ1-2; D is undetermined. Germline CDR1 reads KGHDR; CDR2 reads SFDVKD. The V end lost 9 bases, the J end lost 0 bases, and 10 bases lay between the germline ends. The length of the CDR3 is 13 residues.

The gene calls are TRBV11-2 and TRBJ2-1; 13 positions match TRBD2. This CDR3 has 15 residues. The ends lost 4 bases at V and 8 bases at J; junction bases unmatched: 5. Germline V gene lookup returns CDR1 SGHAT and CDR2 FQNNGV. The CDR3: CASSSLAGGWHEQFF. DNA for the CDR3: TGTGCCAGCAGCTCACTAGCGGGGGGGTGGCATGAGCAGTTCTTC.

The chain uses TRBV4-2 and TRBJ1-3, with D perhaps TRBD1 (5 bases). The CDR3 sequence is 16 residues long. Germline CDR1 reads LGHNA; CDR2 reads YNFKEQ. Trimming cost V 0 bases and J 0 bases, with 9 bases left between them. CDR3 DNA sequence: TGTGCCAGCAGCCAAGATAATCAGGGCTCTGGAAACACCATATATTTT. Amino acid sequence: CASSQDNQGSGNTIYF.

The CDR3 region has the DNA TGTGCCACTTCCTACAGTAGCAATCAGCCCCAGCATTTT. Residues: CATSYSSNQPQHF. This sequence joins TRBV19 and TRBJ1-5; D is unclear. CDR3 length equals 13 residues. V shed 10 bases and J shed 0 bases, with 10 bases lying between them. Germline CDR1 LNHDA, CDR2 SQIVND (reference sequence).

The chain carries TRBV5-4 and TRBJ2-1; perhaps D is TRBD1 or TRBD2 (6 bases each). V was clipped by 4 bases and J by 0 bases, with 11 bases between them. The germline gives CDR1 SGHNT, CDR2 YYREEE (reference sequence). The CDR3 contains 15 residues. The CDR3 DNA reads TGTGCCAGCAGCCTGGGGGGCCCCTCCTACAATGAGCAGTTCTTC. Amino acid sequence: CASSLGGPSYNEQFF. Full variable domain (missing parts from reference TRBV5-4 and TRBJ2-1): ETGVTQSPTHLIKTRGQQVTLRCSSQSGHNTVSWYQQALGQGPQFIFQYYREEENGRGNFPPRFSGLQFPNYSSELNVNALELDDSALYLCASSLGGPSYNEQFFGPGTRLTVL.

Here the CDR3 reads CASSSGAGVQPQHF. For the CDR3, the DNA is TGTGCCAGCAGCTCCGGGGCAGGGGTTCAGCCCCAGCATTTT. V usage is TRBV28 and J usage is TRBJ1-5; D possibly corresponds to TRBD1 (6 bases). The length of the CDR3 is 14 residues. CDR1 MDHEN and CDR2 SYDVKM come from the germline V gene. Trimming removed 6 bases at V and 6 bases at J, with 15 bases between.

The rearrangement joins TRBV6-5 to TRBJ1-5; D gene uncertain. Germline lookup yields CDR1 MNHEY and CDR2 SVGAGI. V was trimmed by 8 bases and J by 0 bases, leaving 11 bases between them. The CDR3 is 14 residues long. In nucleotides, the CDR3 is TGTGCCAGCTTCCCTGTATATAGCAATCAGCCCCAGCATTTT. Translation gives CASFPVYSNQPQHF.

The chain joins TRBV6-1 to TRBJ1-1; a possible D gene is TRBD1 (6 bases). There are 16 residues in the CDR3. Germline CDR1 and CDR2: MNHNS and SASEGT. V lost 2 bases and J 0 bases, leaving 13 bases between the germline ends. The CDR3 loop is CASSETYRVVNTEAFF. CDR3 DNA sequence: TGTGCCAGCAGTGAAACCTACAGGGTAGTGAACACTGAAGCTTTCTTT.

This clone appeared once. The chain couples TRBV5-4 to TRBJ1-1; 8 bases are a match to TRBD1. The CDR3 covers 15 residues. The V gene end was trimmed by 2 bases and the J gene end by 5 bases; junction bases not matched to a gene: 8. The germline V gene encodes CDR1 SGHNT and CDR2 YYREEE (reference sequence). Here the CDR3 reads CASSFPGGMGTEAFF. The DNA for the CDR3 is TGTGCCAGCAGCTTCCCAGGGGGCATGGGAACTGAAGCTTTCTTT.

The rearrangement uses TRBV3-1 (or the pseudogene TRBV3-2) and TRBJ2-7; D gene unclear. CDR1 LGHDT and CDR2 YNNKEL come from the germline V gene (reference sequence). V gave up 1 base and J gave up 6 bases, with 13 bases separating them. The CDR3 contains 14 residues. The CDR3 sequence: CASSQGHLDVEQYF. CDR3 in DNA: TGTGCCAGCAGCCAAGGACACTTGGATGTCGAGCAGTACTTC.